Below, 22 T cell receptor beta chains from the same sample are listed, as sequenced in a study of PD-1 blockade in classical Hodgkin lymphoma. Every single patient, without exception, relapsed after autologous stem cell transplantation, and brentuximab vedotin exposure varied. Generated by immunoSEQ multiplex PCR, the TCRdb table keeps only in-frame clones and is missing some. This sample has thousands of clones, with 70% to 90% found just once. Sample: peripheral blood mononuclear cells (PBMCs), taken at baseline. The receptors derive from a human donor with classical Hodgkin lymphoma.

By share of the sample, this clone is large. The chain recombines TRBV7-9 with TRBJ1-1; tentatively, D is TRBD1 (5 bases). V dropped 11 bases and J dropped 0 bases, with 10 bases sitting between them. Germline CDR1 reads SEHNR; CDR2 reads FQNEAQ (reference sequence). This CDR3 has 12 amino acids. The CDR3 loop reads CAATGMNTEAFF. The CDR3 DNA reads as TGTGCCGCAACAGGTATGAACACTGAAGCTTTCTTT.

This clone was counted between two and nine times. V and J are TRBV10-3 and TRBJ1-5; D is unclear. This CDR3 contains 14 residues. In germline, CDR1 is ENHRY, CDR2 SYGVKD. The V and J ends lost 4 bases and 4 bases respectively, with 11 bases between them. The CDR3 sequence is CAISGQNGNQPQHF. DNA of the CDR3: TGTGCCATCAGTGGGCAGAACGGGAATCAGCCCCAGCATTTT.

In this sample, this clone turned up a few times. J is TRBJ2-2 and V is TRBV5-4, with D uncertain. Germline loops: CDR1 SGHNT, CDR2 YYREEE (reference sequence). Trimming took off 0 bases at V and 8 bases at J, with 11 bases between the two ends. CDR3 size: 14 residues. The DNA of the CDR3 is TGTGCCAGCAGCTTGGTACTTGTCCCAGGGGAGCTGTTTTTT. Translating it yields CASSLVLVPGELFF.

V and J are TRBV7-9 and TRBJ1-6; D remains unclear. Germline V CDR1 and CDR2: SEHNR, FQNEAQ (reference sequence). This CDR3 region has 15 residues. V lost 6 bases to trimming and J lost 7 bases, with 16 bases between them. CDR3 in DNA: TGTGCCAGCAGTTTGGACTCTCTAGAGAATTCACCCCTCCACTTT. Amino acid sequence: CASSLDSLENSPLHF.

J is TRBJ2-1 and V is TRBV2, with 15 nucleotides matching TRBD2. CDR3 size: 14 residues. After removal of 4 bases from V and 13 bases from J, the junction contained 5 bases not matched to a gene. Germline values: CDR1 SNHLY, CDR2 FYNNEI. This chain's CDR3 is CASSGGLAGGEQFF. Written as DNA, the CDR3 is TGTGCCAGCAGTGGGGGACTAGCGGGAGGCGAACAGTTCTTC.

The sample holds a few counts of this clone. This rearrangement joins TRBV6-6 to TRBJ1-2; D call uncertain. Trimming left V 5 bases short and J 2 bases short, with 6 bases between. The CDR3 is made up of 12 amino acids. Germline V gene sequence: CDR1 MNHNY, CDR2 SVGAGI (reference sequence). CDR3 loop: CASSEDNYGYTF. The CDR3 region has the DNA TGTGCCAGCAGTGAGGACAACTATGGCTACACCTTC.

The chain is built from TRBV28 and TRBJ1-3; the match to TRBD1 covers 7 bases. In germline, CDR1 is MDHEN, CDR2 SYDVKM. CDR3 length: 16 residues. V lost 5 bases and J lost 6; bases outside the gene matches: 13. The CDR3 loop is CASSHPTGRFVNTIYF. The CDR3 DNA follows: TGTGCCAGCAGTCATCCGACAGGGAGGTTTGTAAACACCATATATTTT.

The chain carries TRBV18 and TRBJ2-2, with a tentative D call TRBD1 (6 bases). V was cut by 6 bases and J by 3 bases, with 17 bases left in between. The CDR3 length is 16 residues. Germline loops: CDR1 KGHSH, CDR2 LQKENI. CDR3 protein: CASSPKTGPYTGELFF. DNA of the CDR3: TGTGCCAGCTCGCCGAAAACAGGGCCCTACACCGGGGAGCTGTTTTTT.

The J gene is TRBJ2-2, the V gene TRBV2; D assignment may be TRBD1 or TRBD2 (5 bases each). The germline V gene has CDR1 SNHLY and CDR2 FYNNEI. This CDR3 comprises 13 residues. V lost 7 bases and J 9 bases, leaving 15 bases between the germline ends. The CDR3 DNA reads TGTGCCAGCAAAAATCAAAGGGACCGGGAGCTGTTTTTT. It encodes CASKNQRDRELFF.

The rearrangement links TRBV10-3 to TRBJ2-6; D unresolved. Trimming took off 7 bases at V and 0 bases at J, with 13 bases between the two ends. Germline V gene data show CDR1 as ENHRY and CDR2 as SYGVKD. This CDR3 is 16 amino acids long. The CDR3 DNA follows: TGTGCCATCAAAGGCAGCCCTTACTCTGGGGCCAACGTCCTGACTTTC. It translates to CAIKGSPYSGANVLTF.

The V and J genes are TRBV5-1 and TRBJ2-5, with TRBD1 as a possible D gene (6 bases). The germline CDR1 and CDR2 sequences are SGHRS and YFSETQ. The CDR3 consists of 13 residues. V was trimmed by 2 bases and J by 5 bases, leaving 10 bases between them. The CDR3: CASSLGQIETQYF. The CDR3 nucleotides read TGCGCCAGCAGCTTAGGACAGATCGAGACCCAGTACTTC.

The rearrangement uses TRBV7-8 and TRBJ2-5; unclear D gene. Deletions cut 5 bases from V and 0 bases from J, with 4 bases between. This CDR3 region has 12 residues. The germline V gene has CDR1 SGHVS and CDR2 FQNEAQ. CDR3 DNA sequence: TGTGCCAGCAGCAGGTACCAAGAGACCCAGTACTTC. This codes for CASSRYQETQYF.

The V gene is TRBV7-9, the J gene TRBJ2-1; the D gene is possibly TRBD2 (6 bases). The length of the CDR3 is 14 residues. Trimming shortened V by 2 bases and J by 3 bases, and 8 bases separated the two germline ends. Germline values: CDR1 SEHNR, CDR2 FQNEAQ (reference sequence). Written as DNA, the CDR3 is TGTGCCAGCAGCTTAATCGGGGGCTACAATGAGCAGTTCTTC. Encoded protein: CASSLIGGYNEQFF.

J is TRBJ2-2 and V is TRBV5-4; weak D call: TRBD2 (5 bases). CDR1 and CDR2 (germline): SGHNT, YYREEE (reference sequence). The CDR3 runs to 15 residues. V was pared by 4 bases and J by 4 bases, with 14 bases between. The CDR3, as DNA: TGTGCCAGCAGCCCTGACGGACTGCGCACCGGGGAGCTGTTTTTT. The encoded protein is CASSPDGLRTGELFF.

This rearrangement joins TRBV7-2 to TRBJ2-7; D is unclear. Germline CDR1 SGHTA, CDR2 FQGNSA. Trimming cost V 6 bases and J 5 bases, with 8 bases left between them. This CDR3 comprises 11 residues. CDR3 residues: CASSYTDEQYF. CDR3 sequence (DNA): TGTGCCAGCAGTTATACAGACGAGCAGTACTTC.

The rearrangement joins TRBV14 to TRBJ2-4, with a possible D match to TRBD2 (8 bases). Germline lookup yields CDR1 SGHDN and CDR2 FVKESK. The CDR3 totals 18 residues. Trimming left V 4 bases short and J 15 bases short, with 34 bases between. DNA for the CDR3: TGTGCCAGCAGCCCCCGAGGGGCAGGGGGGAATAGCGGGGCCAAAGTGTACTTC. It translates to CASSPRGAGGNSGAKVYF. Full variable domain (rest looked up from reference TRBV14 and TRBJ2-4): EAGVTQFPSHSVIEKGQTVTLRCDPISGHDNLYWYRRVMGKEIKFLLHFVKESKQDESGMPNNRFLAERTGGTYSTLKVQPAELEDSGVYFCASSPRGAGGNSGAKVYFGAGTRLSVL.

The J gene is TRBJ1-1, the V gene TRBV19; the match to TRBD1 covers 7 bases. Trimming cost V 3 bases and J 5 bases; bases outside gene matches: 6. The CDR3 length is 14 residues. The germline V gene has CDR1 LNHDA and CDR2 SQIVND (reference sequence). The CDR3 DNA sequence: TGTGCCAGTAGTATTCGACAGGGTGGGACTGAAGCTTTCTTT. Residues: CASSIRQGGTEAFF.

Here the CDR3 DNA reads TGTGCCAGCAGTTTATCCCAAGAACCTGACGGCGGTCGTTACAATGAGCAGTTCTTC. Its translation is CASSLSQEPDGGRYNEQFF. The rearrangement links TRBV27 to TRBJ2-1; D is unresolved. Between the trimmed V and J ends, which lost 0 bases and 4 bases, there was a span of 22 bases. Germline CDR1 is MNHEY and CDR2 is SMNVEV (reference sequence). This CDR3 contains 19 residues.

The J gene is TRBJ2-5, the V gene TRBV9; TRBD2 matches 7 bases. CDR1 and CDR2 from the germline V gene are SGDLS and YYNGEE. The ends lost 4 bases at V and 2 bases at J; junction bases unmatched: 11. CDR3 size: 16 residues. CDR3: CASSPNMLAAQETQYF. CDR3 sequence (DNA): TGTGCCAGCAGCCCCAACATGCTAGCGGCACAAGAGACCCAGTACTTC.

The chain couples TRBV5-1 to TRBJ1-1; no firm D call. V lost 1 base and J 0 bases, leaving 7 bases between the germline ends. This CDR3 contains 14 residues. Germline CDR1 reads SGHRS; CDR2 reads YFSETQ. CDR3 DNA sequence: TGCGCCAGCAGCTTGAATACCTTGAACACTGAAGCTTTCTTT. It yields the protein CASSLNTLNTEAFF.

The J gene is TRBJ2-3, the V gene TRBV2, with D tentatively TRBD1 (5 bases). The CDR3 has 14 amino acids. The V end was cut by 3 bases, the J end by 5 bases, with 12 bases between. Per germline, CDR1 SNHLY and CDR2 FYNNEI. CDR3 sequence (DNA): TGTGCCAGCAGTGAGGTAGGGGCCGGAGATACGCAGTATTTT. The encoded protein is CASSEVGAGDTQYF.

The chain has TRBV6-5 and TRBJ2-5, with D possibly matching TRBD2 (5 bases). The CDR3 loop spans 12 amino acids. V lost 4 bases and J lost 9, with 12 bases in between. Germline CDR1 reads MNHEY; CDR2 reads SVGAGI. The CDR3 coding sequence is TGTGCCAGCAGTTTGGGTCGGGAACCCCAGTACTTC. Residues: CASSLGREPQYF.